A selection of T cell receptor beta chains follows, all from one sample in a study of cytomegalovirus exposure and HLA in healthy donors. Here immunoSEQ multiplex PCR was the method, and the copy in TCRdb shows in-frame clones only, minus some. The profile shows roughly 100,000 clones, approximately 64% of them singletons. The sequenced sample was PBMCs. The receptors were gathered from a woman between 50 and 59 years old in good health and CMV-seronegative. Each CDR3 is given with its conserved first and last residue. A D gene is named only where the DNA matches it firmly. Part of the rows lack a size; the others show once, few, many or a class for expanded clones.

few	TRBV6-6	TRBJ2-1	TRBD2	TGTGCCAGCAGCTCAGCGGGAGGTGGAGACAATGAGCAGTTCTTC	CASSSAGGGDNEQFF
NA	TRBV11-3	TRBJ1-4	NA	TGTGCCAGCAGCGCGGGCGGAAATGAAAAACTGTTTTTT	CASSAGGNEKLFF
NA	TRBV18	TRBJ2-5	NA	TGTGCCAGCTCACCAGGGCAAAAAGAGACCCAGTACTTC	CASSPGQKETQYF
NA	TRBV19	TRBJ2-2	TRBD2	TGTGCCAGTAGCGGATGGGGAGGGACCGGGGAGCTGTTTTTT	CASSGWGGTGELFF
NA	TRBV4-1	TRBJ2-1	TRBD1	TGCGCCAGCAGGAGTGGGACAGGGAGCGGAGCGGAAAGGCAGTTCTTC	CASRSGTGSGAERQFF
NA	TRBV6-1	TRBJ2-1	TRBD2	TGTGCCAGCAGTGAATCCCTGACTAGCGGGGCTTTGGATGAGCAGTTCTTC	CASSESLTSGALDEQFF
once	TRBV7-3	TRBJ2-7	TRBD2	TGTGCCAGCAGTCCACAAGCGGGACGCTCCTACGAGCAGTACTTC	CASSPQAGRSYEQYF
NA	TRBV2	TRBJ2-6	NA	TGTGCCAGCAGGCAGGGTGCAGGGGCCAACGTCCTGACTTTC	CASRQGAGANVLTF
NA	TRBV7-6	TRBJ1-2	TRBD1	TGTGCCAGCAGCCACGGGACAGGACATAGTATGCCACACGGCTACACCTTC	CASSHGTGHSMPHGYTF
NA	TRBV15	TRBJ2-3	TRBD2	TGTGCCACCAGCAGAGGCCGCGGGGGGCCTACAGATACGCAGTATTTT	CATSRGRGGPTDTQYF
few	TRBV11-3	TRBJ2-1	NA	TGTGCCAGCAGCTTGAACAGGGTCAATGAGCAGTTCTTC	CASSLNRVNEQFF
NA	TRBV7-9	TRBJ1-1	NA	TGTGCCAGCAGCTTAATGTACTCAAACACTGAAGCTTTCTTT	CASSLMYSNTEAFF
NA	TRBV7-9	TRBJ2-5	NA	TGTGCCAGCAGCCCCCCACCGAGTCAAGAGACCCAGTACTTC	CASSPPPSQETQYF
NA	TRBV11-3	TRBJ1-1	TRBD1	TGTGCCAGCAGCCCCAGGGGGCATGACACTGAAGCTTTCTTT	CASSPRGHDTEAFF
few	TRBV11-2	TRBJ1-1	NA	TGTGCCAGCACCCGACAGTTGACGAACACTGAAGCTTTCTTT	CASTRQLTNTEAFF
NA	TRBV11-3	TRBJ2-4	TRBD2	TGTGCCAGCAGCTTAAGGGGACTAGCGGGAGAGGGTCGTGCCAAAAACATTCAGTACTTC	CASSLRGLAGEGRAKNIQYF
NA	TRBV6-6	TRBJ1-1	NA	TGTGCCAGCCACCGAGCCCGGAACACTGAAGCTTTCTTT	CASHRARNTEAFF
NA	TRBV6-5	TRBJ1-5	NA	TGTGCCAGCAGTTGGGGAGTGGAACAGCCCCAGCATTTT	CASSWGVEQPQHF
NA	TRBV7-3	TRBJ2-2	NA	TGTGCCAGCACCTCGGGGGAGAGGGCCGGGGAGCTGTTTTTT	CASTSGERAGELFF
few	TRBV2	TRBJ2-5	NA	TGTGCCAGCAGCCAACAAGAGACCCAGTACTTC	CASSQQETQYF
NA	TRBV5-1	TRBJ2-5	TRBD2	TGCGCCAGCAGCCCGGTCCTAGCGGGGTCATACCAAGAGACCCAGTACTTC	CASSPVLAGSYQETQYF
NA	TRBV29-1	TRBJ2-7	NA	TGCAGCGTTGAAGTACAGAGCTACGAGCAGTACTTC	CSVEVQSYEQYF
NA	TRBV5-5	TRBJ1-6	NA	TGTGCCAGCAGCTTCGAACAGGCCTCAATAGACCTCCACTTT	CASSFEQASIDLHF
NA	TRBV18	TRBJ1-4	NA	TGTGCCAGCTCACTCTCAAGGGGGAATGAAAAACTGTTTTTT	CASSLSRGNEKLFF
NA	TRBV27	TRBJ2-3	TRBD2	TGTGCCAGCAGTTTTTGGGGACTAGCGGAAACTAGCACAGATACGCAGTATTTT	CASSFWGLAETSTDTQYF
NA	TRBV18	TRBJ2-5	NA	TGTGCCAGCTCACCATCACAAGAGACCCAGTACTTC	CASSPSQETQYF
NA	TRBV4-3	TRBJ2-3	TRBD2	TGCGCCAGCAGCCAGGAAGCGCTAGCGGGAGTGAGCACAGATACGCAGTATTTT	CASSQEALAGVSTDTQYF
NA	TRBV7-3	TRBJ2-3	TRBD2	TGTGCCAGCAGCCAAGTAGCGGGAGTAGATACGCAGTATTTT	CASSQVAGVDTQYF
NA	TRBV5-1	TRBJ2-3	TRBD2	TGCGCCAGCAGCTTGCGCGGGGGGGGAACGGATACGCAGTATTTT	CASSLRGGGTDTQYF
NA	TRBV27	TRBJ1-6	TRBD1	TGTGCCAGCAGATTAGAACAGGGGGTAAATTCACCCCTCCACTTT	CASRLEQGVNSPLHF
NA	TRBV15	TRBJ2-1	TRBD1	TGTGCCACCAGCGTCCGGGACAGGGGGTCGGATGAGCAGTTCTTC	CATSVRDRGSDEQFF
NA	TRBV10-3	TRBJ2-1	NA	TGTGCCATCAGTGCGGGGAGCTCCTACAATGAGCAGTTCTTC	CAISAGSSYNEQFF
NA	TRBV5-1	TRBJ1-2	NA	TGCGCCAGCAGCGGAAGACCAGGGTGGAACTATGGCTACACCTTC	CASSGRPGWNYGYTF
NA	TRBV30	TRBJ2-1	NA	TGTGCCTGGACTAGTGGGGCTACCTACAATGAGCAGTTCTTC	CAWTSGATYNEQFF
NA	TRBV5-1	TRBJ1-1	NA	TGCGCCAGCAGCTCCACACGGCAACAGAGGAACACTGAAGCTTTCTTT	CASSSTRQQRNTEAFF
NA	TRBV18	TRBJ2-1	TRBD2	TGTGCCAGCTCACCCATGACTAGCGGGAGTTGGAATGAGCAGTTCTTC	CASSPMTSGSWNEQFF